This T cell receptor beta chain originates from a study of T-cell reconstitution after alpha-beta-depleted transplantation in children. Findings and limits, study-wide: One year post-transplant, T-cell counts and diversity were largely derived from T cells produced anew. Roughly two months post-transplant, alpha-beta T cells reportedly originated from several hundred graft clones that had expanded. At day 60, the high TCRbeta diversity found in some patients originated from recipient T cells and thymic progenitors that had survived.

A few counts support this clonotype. Its target is unknown. Unique molecular identifiers were incorporated into the prepared TCRbeta library. MiXCR was run by TCRdb on the PCR reads, yielding one entry per CDR3 protein. The sample includes approximately 1,000,000 distinct CDR3 sequences, about 29% of them seen just once. The V end lost 1 base, the J end lost 1 base, and 11 bases lay between the germline ends. The CDR3 contains 15 residues. Germline values: CDR1 SGHRS, CDR2 YFSETQ. The chain couples TRBV5-1 to TRBJ1-1; D is unresolved. The source material was PBMCs, mostly from graft donor cells, sampled 360 days after TCRalphabeta/CD19-depleted stem cell transplant. The receptor was isolated from a boy younger than two who had a stem cell transplant for SCID, so the T cells may come from the graft donor. The CDR3 reads CASSLLPEGNTEAFF. For the CDR3, the DNA is TGCGCCAGCAGCTTGTTGCCCGAGGGGAACACTGAAGCTTTCTTT.